This T cell receptor beta chain was sequenced for a study of blood T cell repertoires in COVID-19. As originally analysed: Reference gene primers were amplified, and this amplification served to estimate nucleated cell counts. Method: immunoSEQ multiplex PCR; TCRdb's copy keeps in-frame clones and lacks some. The V and J calls and clone size are taken from that table; D and trimming were inferred from the DNA. Of 130,000 or so clones listed, roughly 80% are singletons. This clone was seen a few times. J gave up 1 base and V 4 bases, and 10 bases lay outside the gene matches. CDR3 length: 17 residues. CDR1 is LNHDA and CDR2 is SQIVND in the germline V gene (reference sequence).

Sequences were obtained from peripheral blood. This chain links TRBV19 with TRBJ2-7; 10 bases match TRBD1. This clonotype was sampled from a man in his fifties or sixties with acute or convalescent COVID-19. The CDR3 region is CASSSPPGQGYSYEQYF. CDR3 DNA: TGTGCCAGTAGTAGCCCACCGGGACAGGGGTATTCCTACGAGCAGTACTTC.